This T cell receptor beta chain was sequenced in a study of T cells in Graves' hyperthyroidism and ophthalmopathy. Overall study results and limits: Onset of ophthalmopathy came a median approximately 6.5 months after the model predicted it.

Roughly 9.1 ml of fresh peripheral blood supplied the PBMCs. This clonotype appeared a single time. The antigen is undetermined. The CDR3 runs to 15 residues. V lost 4 bases, J lost 8 bases, and 13 bases stayed unmatched. Germline V gene lookup returns CDR1 MNHNS and CDR2 SASEGT. Authors of the study amplified TCR beta CDR3 regions from RNA transcripts. The HTBI primer set served for first-round RT-PCR of the TCR CDR3. Each CDR3 protein gets one entry after TCRdb re-called the multiplex PCR reads with MiXCR. This table has 500,000 to 550,000 distinct CDR3 sequences, roughly 20% appearing once. This chain uses TRBV6-1 with TRBJ1-2; 7 bases align to TRBD1. Sample: blood. This clonotype was obtained from a man in his late teens or twenties with Graves' hyperthyroidism. The CDR3 DNA reads TGTGCCAGCAGTGGAGCCGGGACAGCGGGATCCGGCTACACCTTC. Its protein product is CASSGAGTAGSGYTF.